The clone carrying this T cell receptor beta chain has ten or more counts. One entry per CDR3 protein, called by TCRdb with MiXCR from the PCR reads. The sample records about half a million distinct CDR3 sequences, around a fifth being singletons. V lost 5 bases, J lost 1 base, and 7 bases stayed unmatched. The CDR3 covers 16 residues. CDR1 SGHDN and CDR2 FVKESK come from the germline V gene. The sample is drawn from a study of molecular identifiers for immune sequencing clone quantification. The J gene is TRBJ2-5, the V gene TRBV14; 10 positions agree with TRBD2. This receptor was obtained from a human donor in good health. Some libraries in this study had Jurkat cell RNA spiked in. Material for sequencing was naive CD8+ T cells from blood, with Jurkat cell RNA spiked in. Subset defined: FACS-sorted CD8+CD4-CCR7+CD45RA+ naive T cells. CDR3 nucleotides: TGTGCCAGCAGCTTCCGACTAGCGGGCTTCCAAGAGACCCAGTACTTC. Residues: CASSFRLAGFQETQYF.